The 32 T cell receptor beta chains below were found in one sample sequenced in a study of cytomegalovirus exposure and HLA in healthy donors. Profiled with immunoSEQ multiplex PCR; TCRdb holds only in-frame clones, not every one. Of about 120,000 clones detected, around 86% appear once; the ten largest clones hold about 2%. Material: PBMCs. The receptors originated from a woman younger than 30 in good health and CMV-seronegative.

The rearrangement joins TRBV18 to TRBJ1-2; 7 bases map to TRBD1. The CDR3 totals 16 residues. Trimming removed 2 bases from V and 7 bases from J; junction bases left unmatched: 13. CDR1 is KGHSH, CDR2 LQKENI, per germline. The CDR3 DNA reads TGTGCCAGCTCACCAAACAGGGGATACGGGGTTGCTGGCTACACCTTC. This sequence encodes CASSPNRGYGVAGYTF.

The chain uses TRBV4-1 and TRBJ2-7; 8 positions agree with TRBD1. With 4 bases clipped from V and 1 base from J, the junction kept 3 bases outside the gene matches. CDR1 MGHRA and CDR2 YSYEKL come from the germline V gene. The CDR3 extends over 14 amino acids. The CDR3 is CASSPRQGSYEQYF. As DNA, the CDR3 is TGCGCCAGCAGCCCCCGACAGGGGTCCTACGAGCAGTACTTC.

The J gene is TRBJ1-5, the V gene TRBV12-5, with TRBD1 identical over 10 bases. V trimming: 4 bases; J trimming: 4 bases; junction bases outside the gene matches: 4. In germline, CDR1 is LGHNT, CDR2 FRNRAP. The CDR3 loop spans 15 amino acids. The CDR3 reads CASGSDRGRNQPQHF. The CDR3 bases are TGTGCTAGTGGTTCAGACAGGGGGCGAAATCAGCCCCAGCATTTT.

This clone was observed a single time. V and J are TRBV6-5 and TRBJ1-2, with no clear D. This CDR3 is built from 15 residues. Germline V lookup: CDR1 MNHEY, CDR2 SVGAGI. V was cut by 2 bases and J by 2 bases, with 12 bases left in between. The CDR3 DNA reads TGTGCCAGCAGTTACGCCAGGTTGTCGAACTATGGCTACACCTTC. This sequence encodes CASSYARLSNYGYTF.

This chain uses TRBV5-1 with TRBJ2-7; D not certain. The CDR3 sequence is 11 residues long. Trimming removed 4 bases from V and 4 bases from J, with 6 bases in between. From germline, CDR1 is SGHRS and CDR2 YFSETQ. The CDR3 sequence is CASSREYEQYF. The CDR3 nucleotides read TGCGCCAGCAGCCGAGAGTACGAGCAGTACTTC.

V and J are TRBV11-3 and TRBJ2-2, with D possibly TRBD2 on 7 matching bases. Per germline, CDR1 SGHNT and CDR2 YENEEA. Between the trimmed V and J ends, which lost 5 bases and 5 bases, there was a span of 21 bases. The CDR3 is 17 residues long. The chain's CDR3 is CASSLRGGQRVTGELFF. The CDR3 nucleotides read TGTGCCAGCAGCCTGAGGGGGGGGCAGCGGGTTACCGGGGAGCTGTTTTTT.

The V and J genes are TRBV10-3 and TRBJ2-7, with D unresolved. CDR1 and CDR2 from the germline V gene are ENHRY and SYGVKD. The CDR3 covers 12 residues. V shed 3 bases and J shed 5 bases, with 8 bases lying between them. The CDR3 DNA reads as TGTGCCATCAGTGATCCCAGTCACGAGCAGTACTTC. Translating gives CAISDPSHEQYF.

The chain links TRBV4-1 to TRBJ2-5; 11 bases align to TRBD2. The trim removed 5 bases at V and 0 bases at J, leaving 11 bases unmatched. The CDR3 is 18 amino acids. Germline assignment: CDR1 MGHRA and CDR2 YSYEKL. The CDR3 here is CASSMGLAAQGYQETQYF. DNA for the CDR3: TGCGCCAGCAGCATGGGACTAGCGGCCCAGGGGTACCAAGAGACCCAGTACTTC.

The chain links TRBV30 to TRBJ1-4, with a tentative D call TRBD1 (5 bases). Trimming removed 2 bases from V and 4 bases from J, with 8 bases in between. Germline CDR1 GTSNPN, CDR2 SVGIG (reference sequence). This CDR3 comprises 13 residues. The chain's CDR3 is CAWSQGDNEKLFF. The CDR3 coding sequence is TGTGCCTGGAGTCAAGGGGATAATGAAAAACTGTTTTTT.

Regarding this clone: Other DNA sequences of this sample code for an identical CDR3. This sequence joins TRBV4-1 and TRBJ2-3, with D maybe TRBD2 (6 bases). The CDR3 runs to 16 residues. Looked up from germline, CDR1 is MGHRA and CDR2 is YSYEKL. V was clipped by 0 bases and J by 0 bases, with 10 bases between them. In nucleotides, the CDR3 is TGCGCCAGCAGCCAAGATTCTAGCGCAAGCACAGATACGCAGTATTTT. Amino acids: CASSQDSSASTDTQYF.

V gene TRBV5-1 combines with J gene TRBJ2-2, with a tentative D call TRBD1 (6 bases). This CDR3 is 15 amino acids long. Germline V CDR1 and CDR2: SGHRS, YFSETQ. V was shortened by 2 bases and J by 2 bases, with 10 bases between the two germline ends. The CDR3 sequence: CASSLRTANTGELFF. In nucleotides, the CDR3 is TGCGCCAGCAGCTTAAGGACAGCTAACACCGGGGAGCTGTTTTTT.

As concerns this clone: One end of the junction does not line up with germline, which may come from a read error. This chain links TRBV9 with TRBJ1-4; D gene uncertain. Germline CDR1 reads SGDLS; CDR2 reads YYNGEE. This CDR3 has 15 residues. The CDR3 protein is CASSVAGLTTEKLFF. The DNA for the CDR3 is TGTGCCAGCAGCGTAGCAGGACTGACTACTGAAAAACTGTTTTTT.

V and J are TRBV30 and TRBJ1-1; D remains ambiguous. The CDR3 sequence is 13 residues long. The V end lost 3 bases, the J end lost 0 bases, and 8 bases lay between the germline ends. Germline CDR1 GTSNPN, CDR2 SVGIG (reference sequence). CDR3 region: CAWREGMNTEAFF. The CDR3 DNA sequence: TGTGCCTGGAGGGAGGGTATGAACACTGAAGCTTTCTTT.

The chain joins TRBV7-9 to TRBJ1-2; 8 bases align to TRBD1. This CDR3 is 14 amino acids long. In germline, CDR1 is SEHNR, CDR2 FQNEAQ (reference sequence). V lost 5 bases and J lost 4; bases outside the gene matches: 6. The CDR3 DNA follows: TGTGCCAGCAGCCCCGAGGACAGGGTCTATGGCTACACCTTC. It encodes CASSPEDRVYGYTF.

V is TRBV19 and J is TRBJ2-5; TRBD1 aligns across 8 bases. CDR3 size: 12 residues. Unmatched junction bases numbered 7, after V lost 11 bases and J lost 5 bases. Germline CDR1 reads LNHDA; CDR2 reads SQIVND (reference sequence). In DNA form, the CDR3 reads TGTGCCGGACTGACAGGGGAGGAGACCCAGTACTTC. This translates into CAGLTGEETQYF.

The rearrangement links TRBV11-2 to TRBJ2-4, with 8 positions matching TRBD1. Germline V gene data show CDR1 as SGHAT and CDR2 as FQNNGV. The CDR3 extends over 18 amino acids. J was trimmed by 4 bases and V by 2 bases; bases with no gene match: 13. The CDR3 sequence is CASSLLRAGGEGKNIQYF. The DNA of the CDR3 is TGTGCCAGCAGCTTATTACGGGCAGGGGGCGAGGGGAAAAACATTCAGTACTTC.

This chain joins TRBV7-9 and TRBJ1-2; 8 bases agree with TRBD1. V lost 5 bases and J lost 7; bases outside the gene matches: 3. The germline CDR1 and CDR2 sequences are SEHNR and FQNEAQ (reference sequence). There are 12 residues in the CDR3. CDR3 bases: TGTGCCAGCAGCCCTGGGACAGGTGGCTACACCTTC. Protein product: CASSPGTGGYTF.

The count of this clone is one. V gene TRBV2 combines with J gene TRBJ2-2, with D maybe TRBD2 (5 bases). With 6 bases removed from V and 8 bases from J, the gap between germline ends came to 10 bases. Germline CDR1 is SNHLY and CDR2 is FYNNEI. This CDR3 has 12 amino acids. The CDR3: CASRGEEGELFF. The CDR3, as DNA: TGTGCCAGCAGGGGAGAGGAGGGGGAGCTGTTTTTT.

The chain combines TRBV6-4 with TRBJ2-3; 10 bases are a match to TRBD2. Germline trimming cut 6 bases from V and 0 bases from J; bases unmatched to any gene: 3. This CDR3 spans 15 amino acids. Germline V lookup: CDR1 MRHNA, CDR2 SNTAGT. Here the CDR3 reads CASSSTSGSTDTQYF. The CDR3 nucleotides are TGTGCCAGCAGCTCGACTAGCGGGAGCACAGATACGCAGTATTTT.

V and J are TRBV7-9 and TRBJ2-7; 8 bases map to TRBD2. V lost 4 bases and J lost 5; bases outside the gene matches: 13. The germline V gene encodes CDR1 SEHNR and CDR2 FQNEAQ (reference sequence). The CDR3 runs to 16 residues. CDR3 bases: TGTGCCAGCAGCTCGGTAGACGGACTAGCATCCCACGAGCAGTACTTC. It specifies CASSSVDGLASHEQYF.

V usage is TRBV9 and J usage is TRBJ2-7, with D possibly matching TRBD2 (5 bases). Between the trimmed V and J ends, which lost 3 bases and 2 bases, there was a span of 12 bases. The CDR3 contains 14 residues. Germline assignment: CDR1 SGDLS and CDR2 YYNGEE. CDR3 DNA sequence: TGTGCCAGCAGCGCAACCTCGGGGACCTACGAGCAGTACTTC. This translates into CASSATSGTYEQYF.

The chain is built from TRBV27 and TRBJ2-1; a weak D match, TRBD2 (6 bases). This CDR3 has 16 amino acids. Germline CDR1 and CDR2: MNHEY and SMNVEV (reference sequence). V was cut by 5 bases and J by 12 bases, with 26 bases left in between. The CDR3 DNA reads as TGTGCCAGCAGTCCCCAGACTAGTATTACAATATTGGGGCAGTTCTTC. It specifies CASSPQTSITILGQFF.

The genes are TRBV4-1 and TRBJ2-1; TRBD2 matches 13 bases. Germline V gives CDR1 MGHRA, CDR2 YSYEKL. There are 20 residues in the CDR3. The junction had 17 bases not matched to a gene; V was cut back by 4 bases and J by 5 bases. The CDR3, as DNA: TGCGCCAGCAGCCGAGTTAAATGGACTAGCGGGAGTCATCGGGACAATGAGCAGTTCTTC. Protein sequence: CASSRVKWTSGSHRDNEQFF.

This clone was seen once. The chain links TRBV7-9 to TRBJ2-3; the match to TRBD2 covers 12 bases. Trimming removed 1 base from V and 5 bases from J; junction bases left unmatched: 7. Germline CDR1 and CDR2: SEHNR and FQNEAQ (reference sequence). The CDR3 contains 17 residues. The CDR3: CASSLVLTSGSLDTQYF. The DNA for the CDR3 is TGTGCCAGCAGCTTAGTCCTGACTAGCGGGAGCTTAGATACGCAGTATTTT.

The chain combines TRBV13 with TRBJ1-1; D is unresolved. Germline V gene sequence: CDR1 PRHDT, CDR2 FYEKMQ (reference sequence). V shed 0 bases and J shed 1 base, with 9 bases lying between them. This CDR3 is built from 15 residues. The CDR3: CASSLGTGGNTEAFF. In DNA, the CDR3 is TGTGCCAGCAGCTTAGGTACGGGTGGGAACACTGAAGCTTTCTTT.

The chain has TRBV5-5 and TRBJ2-2; no firm D call. Germline V gene lookup returns CDR1 SGHKS and CDR2 YYEKEE (reference sequence). This CDR3 is 13 amino acids long. Trimming removed 0 bases from V and 6 bases from J, with 6 bases in between. CDR3 nucleotide sequence: TGTGCCAGCAGCTTGGACTCCCCCGGGGAGCTGTTTTTT. Translating it yields CASSLDSPGELFF.

The chain uses TRBV30 and TRBJ2-1; D is ambiguous. Germline-derived CDR1 and CDR2 are GTSNPN and SVGIG (reference sequence). The CDR3 totals 14 residues. Between the trimmed V and J ends, which lost 3 bases and 4 bases, there was a span of 13 bases. This CDR3 is CAWRSHLLYNEQFF. The CDR3 DNA reads as TGTGCCTGGAGGAGTCACCTACTTTACAATGAGCAGTTCTTC.

The rearrangement joins TRBV2 to TRBJ1-1, with a tentative D call TRBD1 (6 bases). Germline CDR1 is SNHLY and CDR2 is FYNNEI. CDR3 size: 14 residues. The V end was cut by 2 bases, the J end by 4 bases, with 11 bases between. For the CDR3, the DNA is TGTGCCAGCAGTGAAAGCAGGGGCCTCACTGAAGCTTTCTTT. Translating gives CASSESRGLTEAFF.

V gene TRBV9 combines with J gene TRBJ2-7, with 7 bases fitting TRBD2. This CDR3 comprises 15 residues. Germline V gene lookup returns CDR1 SGDLS and CDR2 YYNGEE. Losses at the gene ends were 4 bases for V and 6 bases for J; bases not matched to a gene: 13. The CDR3 loop reads CASSPETWGGGEQYF. DNA of the CDR3: TGTGCCAGCAGCCCGGAAACTTGGGGGGGAGGCGAGCAGTACTTC.

J is TRBJ2-7 and V is TRBV9; 7 nucleotides agree with TRBD2. Unmatched junction bases numbered 11, after V lost 2 bases and J lost 3 bases. The CDR3 loop spans 16 amino acids. Germline V gene data show CDR1 as SGDLS and CDR2 as YYNGEE. CDR3 DNA sequence: TGTGCCAGCAGCGTTGGAAAGCGGGAACCCCACTACGAGCAGTACTTC. Its translation is CASSVGKREPHYEQYF. Filled out from reference TRBV9 and TRBJ2-7, the complete variable domain reads DSGVTQTPKHLITATGQRVTLRCSPRSGDLSVYWYQQSLDQGLQFLIQYYNGEERAKGNILERFSAQQFPDLHSELNLSSLELGDSALYFCASSVGKREPHYEQYFGPGTRLTVT.

The CDR3 DNA follows: TGCGCCAGCAGCCCGGGGGCGGGAGAGTCAAACATTCAGTACTTC. This translates into CASSPGAGESNIQYF. The chain combines TRBV5-1 with TRBJ2-4, with a weak D call TRBD2 (7 bases). Trimming took off 4 bases at V and 6 bases at J, with 17 bases between the two ends. The CDR3 runs 15 residues. The V gene's germline CDR1 is SGHRS and CDR2 YFSETQ.

This clone showed up just once. The chain joins TRBV5-1 to TRBJ2-2; 9 bases fit TRBD2. Germline V CDR1 and CDR2: SGHRS, YFSETQ. Germline trimming cut 8 bases from V and 4 bases from J; bases unmatched to any gene: 12. CDR3 length: 16 amino acids. The CDR3 spells CASTRYAGGSTGELFF. In DNA, the CDR3 is TGCGCCAGTACACGGTACGCGGGAGGGAGCACCGGGGAGCTGTTTTTT.